The 8 T cell receptor beta chains in this list originate from one sample, sequenced in a study of lymphopenia after photon versus proton radiotherapy (dated by TCRdb to the late 2010s). Library preparation used the immunoSEQ multiplex PCR assay. TCRdb took this table from immuneACCESS and kept in-frame rearrangements with V and J called. Such tables lack part of the clones; where checked against another copy, unresolved V genes explain under half of the gap, and the rest is unexplained. This sample is represented by 150,000 to 200,000 clones; approximately 91% of them were singletons. Around 5% of the sample is taken by the ten largest. Sequences were derived from peripheral blood, sampled from a patient treated with photon-based radiotherapy. These receptors originate from a man aged 50 to 60 with gastric cancer.

V gene TRBV5-8 combines with J gene TRBJ2-1, with D hard to call. The CDR3 length is 16 residues. Between the trimmed V and J ends, which lost 1 base and 9 bases, there was a span of 20 bases. Germline V CDR1 and CDR2: SGHTS, YDEGEE. CDR3 amino acids: CASSLFLLTRRGEQFF. For the CDR3, the DNA is TGTGCCAGCAGCTTGTTTCTGCTAACTCGCCGAGGTGAGCAGTTCTTC.

CDR3 sequence (DNA): TGTGCCCACTCCAGGTCGGCCGGGGAGCTGTTTTTT. Translation: CAHSRSAGELFF. The chain combines TRBV30 with TRBJ2-2; D is uncertain. The CDR3 loop spans 12 amino acids. Germline CDR1 GTSNPN, CDR2 SVGIG (reference sequence). Trimming cost V 8 bases and J 6 bases, with 13 bases left between them.

V usage is TRBV4-2 and J usage is TRBJ2-1, with D perhaps TRBD2 (5 bases). From germline, CDR1 is LGHNA and CDR2 YNFKEQ. This CDR3 comprises 16 residues. Trimming took 1 base from V and 2 from J, leaving 12 bases between them. In nucleotides, the CDR3 is TGTGCCAGCAGCCAAGGATCCGGGAACACCTACAATGAGCAGTTCTTC. This encodes CASSQGSGNTYNEQFF.

The chain recombines TRBV5-1 with TRBJ1-4, with D tentatively TRBD1 (6 bases). CDR1 is SGHRS, CDR2 YFSETQ, per germline. This CDR3 is built from 15 residues. V was pared by 3 bases and J by 8 bases, with 17 bases between. CDR3 in amino acids: CASSSPEGGGEKLFF. The CDR3 DNA reads as TGCGCCAGCAGCTCGCCGGAGGGGGGTGGGGAAAAACTGTTTTTT.

The rearrangement uses TRBV7-3 and TRBJ1-1; 7 nucleotides agree with TRBD1. The CDR3 runs 15 residues. CDR1 and CDR2 from the germline V gene are SGHTA and FQGTGA. V shed 3 bases, J shed 1 base, and the junction held 5 bases outside the gene matches. Here the CDR3 DNA reads TGTGCCAGCAGCTTGTTAGGACAGGAGAACACTGAAGCTTTCTTT. It specifies CASSLLGQENTEAFF.

For the CDR3, the DNA is TGTGCCAGCAGTTTATCGGCTAGCGGGATGTACAATGAGCAGTTCTTC. Residues: CASSLSASGMYNEQFF. J is TRBJ2-1 and V is TRBV27; 9 nucleotides line up with TRBD2. The CDR3 is 16 residues long. The germline CDR1 and CDR2 sequences are MNHEY and SMNVEV (reference sequence). The J segment lost 4 bases and the V segment lost 0 bases, leaving 4 bases of the junction unmatched.

The chain links TRBV7-9 to TRBJ2-2; D tentatively reads TRBD1 or TRBD2 (5 bases each). The germline CDR1 and CDR2 sequences are SEHNR and FQNEAQ (reference sequence). This CDR3 has 17 residues. V lost 7 bases to trimming and J lost 2 bases, with 20 bases between them. CDR3 sequence (DNA): TGTGCCAGCAACCAACCCCCCGGGACGGGAAACACCGGGGAGCTGTTTTTT. It yields the protein CASNQPPGTGNTGELFF.

CDR3 loop: CASSYFPGETQYF. CDR3 nucleotides: TGTGCCAGCAGTTACTTCCCCGGAGAGACCCAGTACTTC. This sequence joins TRBV6-6 and TRBJ2-5; D remains unclear. The CDR3 spans 13 residues. Germline V gene sequence: CDR1 MNHNY, CDR2 SVGAGI (reference sequence). Between the trimmed V and J ends, which lost 1 base and 4 bases, there was a span of 7 bases.